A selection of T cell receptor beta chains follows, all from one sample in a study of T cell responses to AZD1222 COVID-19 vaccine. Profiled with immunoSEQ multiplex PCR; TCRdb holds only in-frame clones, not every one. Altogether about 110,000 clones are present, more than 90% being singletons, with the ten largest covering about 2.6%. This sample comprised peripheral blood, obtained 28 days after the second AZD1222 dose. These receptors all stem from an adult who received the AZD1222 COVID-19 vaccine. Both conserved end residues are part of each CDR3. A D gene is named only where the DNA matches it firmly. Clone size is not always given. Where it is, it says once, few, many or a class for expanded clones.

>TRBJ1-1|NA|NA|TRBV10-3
CAISERRLNTEAFF
TGTGCCATCAGTGAGCGAAGGTTGAACACTGAAGCTTTCTTT
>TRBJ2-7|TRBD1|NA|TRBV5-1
CASSFGTALYEQYF
TGCGCCAGCAGCTTCGGGACAGCTCTCTACGAGCAGTACTTC
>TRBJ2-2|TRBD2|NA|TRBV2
CASSGDYNHWNTGELFF
TGTGCCAGCAGTGGGGACTACAATCATTGGAACACCGGGGAGCTGTTTTTT
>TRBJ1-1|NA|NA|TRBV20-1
CSARWGRETFF
TGCAGTGCTAGATGGGGGAGGGAGACTTTCTTT
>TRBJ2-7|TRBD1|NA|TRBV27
CASRAGTESYEQYF
TGTGCCAGCAGGGCCGGGACAGAGTCCTACGAGCAGTACTTC
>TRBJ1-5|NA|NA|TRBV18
CASSPTGQGNQPQHF
TGTGCCAGCTCACCTACAGGACAAGGCAATCAGCCCCAGCATTTT
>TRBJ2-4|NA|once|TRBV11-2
CASSPPTREDIQYF
TGTGCCAGCAGCCCACCGACCAGGGAGGACATTCAGTACTTC
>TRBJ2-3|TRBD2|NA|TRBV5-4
CASSSGLVAGAGGTQYF
TGTGCCAGCAGCTCGGGACTAGTAGCGGGGGCCGGAGGTACGCAGTATTTT
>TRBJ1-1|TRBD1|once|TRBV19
CASSIRDRGRNTEAFF
TGTGCCAGTAGTATCCGGGACAGGGGTCGTAACACTGAAGCTTTCTTT
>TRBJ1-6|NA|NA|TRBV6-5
CASSPGTSPLHF
TGTGCCAGCAGTCCGGGTACGTCACCCCTCCACTTT
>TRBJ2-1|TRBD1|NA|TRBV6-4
CASSTDRGNEQFF
TGTGCCAGCAGTACAGACAGGGGGAATGAGCAGTTCTTC
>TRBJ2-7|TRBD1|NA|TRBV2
CASRIGDRDAYEQYF
TGTGCCAGCAGAATTGGCGACAGGGATGCCTACGAGCAGTACTTC
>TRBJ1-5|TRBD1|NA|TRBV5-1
CASSLGTGPMPQHF
TGCGCCAGCAGCTTGGGGACAGGCCCCATGCCCCAGCATTTT
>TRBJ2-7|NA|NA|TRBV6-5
CASSYYPGAYEQYF
TGTGCCAGCAGTTACTATCCCGGTGCCTACGAGCAGTACTTC
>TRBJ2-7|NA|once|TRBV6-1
CASSEGGASYEQYF
TGTGCCAGCAGTGAGGGGGGGGCTTCCTACGAGCAGTACTTC
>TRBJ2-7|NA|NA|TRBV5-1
CASRGGPSYEQYF
TGCGCCAGCAGAGGCGGGCCCTCCTACGAGCAGTACTTC
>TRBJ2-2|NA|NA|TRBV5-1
CASSLIGGNTGELFF
TGCGCCAGCAGCTTGATCGGGGGGAACACCGGGGAGCTGTTTTTT
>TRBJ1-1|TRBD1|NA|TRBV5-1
CASSSRDRSMNTEAFF
TGCGCCAGCAGCTCCCGGGACAGGAGCATGAACACTGAAGCTTTCTTT
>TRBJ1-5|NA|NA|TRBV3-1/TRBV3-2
CASSQDPGREDQPQHF
TGTGCCAGCAGCCAAGACCCCGGCAGGGAGGATCAGCCCCAGCATTTT
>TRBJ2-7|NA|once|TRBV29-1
CSVVRRYEQYF
TGCAGCGTTGTTCGCCGCTACGAGCAGTACTTC
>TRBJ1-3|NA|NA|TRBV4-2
CASSQDITNSGNTIYF
TGTGCCAGCAGCCAAGATATTACCAACTCTGGAAACACCATATATTTT
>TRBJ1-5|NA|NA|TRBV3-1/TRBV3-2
CASSPHRVQPQHF
TGTGCCAGCAGCCCACACAGGGTTCAGCCCCAGCATTTT
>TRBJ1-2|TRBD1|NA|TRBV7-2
CASSLRTGTNYGYTF
TGTGCCAGCAGCTTGAGGACAGGGACTAACTATGGCTACACCTTC
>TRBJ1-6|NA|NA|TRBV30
CAWSASRSIGRNSPLHF
TGTGCCTGGAGCGCATCTAGGTCCATTGGGCGCAATTCACCCCTCCACTTT
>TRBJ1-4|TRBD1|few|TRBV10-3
CAIQGATNEKLFF
TGTGCCATCCAGGGGGCAACTAATGAAAAACTGTTTTTT
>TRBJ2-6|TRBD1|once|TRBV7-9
CASSAARQGANSGANVLTF
TGTGCCAGCAGCGCCGCCCGACAGGGGGCAAACTCTGGGGCCAACGTCCTGACTTTC
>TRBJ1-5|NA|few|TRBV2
CASTRTESNQPQHF
TGTGCCAGCACCCGGACAGAGTCCAATCAGCCCCAGCATTTT
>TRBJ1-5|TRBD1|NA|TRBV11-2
CASSPGQGGNQPQHF
TGTGCCAGCAGCCCCGGACAGGGCGGCAATCAGCCCCAGCATTTT
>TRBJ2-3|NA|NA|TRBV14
CASSPGVITDTQYF
TGTGCCAGCAGCCCCGGGGTAATCACAGATACGCAGTATTTT
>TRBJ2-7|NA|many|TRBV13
CASSLIEEGDYEQYF
TGTGCCAGCAGCTTAATCGAGGAGGGCGACTACGAGCAGTACTTC
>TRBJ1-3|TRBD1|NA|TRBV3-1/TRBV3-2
CASSPSGGAVGNTIYF
TGTGCCAGCAGCCCATCAGGGGGCGCGGTGGGAAACACCATATATTTT
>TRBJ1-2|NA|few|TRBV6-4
CALSNGEDGYTF
TGTGCCCTGTCCAACGGGGAGGATGGCTACACCTTC
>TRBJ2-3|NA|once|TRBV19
CASRISSQGRHTQYF
TGTGCCAGTAGGATAAGTTCTCAGGGGAGACATACGCAGTATTTT
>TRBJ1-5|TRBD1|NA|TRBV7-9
CASSNKGANQPQHF
TGTGCCAGCAGCAATAAGGGGGCGAATCAGCCCCAGCATTTT
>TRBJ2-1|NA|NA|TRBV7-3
CASSPPGNSYNEQFF
TGTGCCAGCAGCCCTCCGGGGAATTCCTACAATGAGCAGTTCTTC
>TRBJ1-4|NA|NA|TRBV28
CASSLPGQPNEKLFF
TGTGCCAGCAGTTTACCGGGACAACCTAATGAAAAACTGTTTTTT
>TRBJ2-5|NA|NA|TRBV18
CASSDGVTQYF
TGTGCCAGCTCAGATGGGGTGACCCAGTACTTC
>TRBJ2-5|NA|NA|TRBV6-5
CASRPTGGVETQYF
TGTGCCAGCAGACCAACAGGGGGGGTAGAGACCCAGTACTTC
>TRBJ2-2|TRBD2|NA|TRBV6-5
CASSGVNTGELFF
TGTGCCAGTAGCGGGGTAAACACCGGGGAGCTGTTTTTT
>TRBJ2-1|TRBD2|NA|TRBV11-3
CASSLVASGVNEQFF
TGTGCCAGCAGCTTAGTGGCTAGCGGAGTCAATGAGCAGTTCTTC
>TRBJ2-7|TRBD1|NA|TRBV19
CASSTLPGQETYEQYF
TGTGCCAGTAGTACGCTCCCGGGACAGGAAACCTACGAGCAGTACTTC
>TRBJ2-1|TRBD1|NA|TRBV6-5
CASSYSRQGEGEQFF
TGTGCCAGCAGTTACTCGCGACAGGGGGAAGGTGAGCAGTTCTTC